Presented here are 32 T cell receptor beta chains from one specimen sequenced in a study of OX40 agonist ivuxolimab in advanced cancers. The repertoire was sequenced with immunoSEQ multiplex PCR; TCRdb's copy has only in-frame clones and lacks some. The sample contains some 80,000 clones, 85% to 95% of which appear only once. Sample: CD4+ or CD8+ T cells sorted from blood, taken in a trial of the OX40 agonist ivuxolimab. Receptors were obtained from an adult with an advanced solid tumor such as melanoma, head and neck, liver or kidney cancer.

The genes are TRBV9 and TRBJ1-1; no clear D. The V gene lost 6 bases and the J gene lost 4 bases, with 13 bases spanning the gap. Per germline, CDR1 SGDLS and CDR2 YYNGEE. The CDR3 has 13 amino acids. CDR3 DNA sequence: TGTGCCAGCAACCCAGACCCAAGCACTGAAGCTTTCTTT. Translation gives CASNPDPSTEAFF.

The table lists this clone with a count of one. The rearrangement links TRBV7-9 to TRBJ2-7; TRBD2 might be the D (6 bases). This CDR3 has 15 amino acids. Germline assignment: CDR1 SEHNR and CDR2 FQNEAQ (reference sequence). V was trimmed by 4 bases and J by 0 bases, leaving 13 bases between them. CDR3: CASSSTSRSSYEQYF. The CDR3 DNA is TGTGCCAGCAGCTCAACTAGCCGCAGCTCCTACGAGCAGTACTTC.

The sample holds one count of this clone. J is TRBJ2-2 and V is TRBV4-1, with 7 bases identical to TRBD2. With V trimmed by 1 base and J by 5 bases, 10 bases remained unmatched. CDR3 length: 17 residues. The germline CDR1 and CDR2 sequences are MGHRA and YSYEKL. For the CDR3, the DNA is TGCGCCAGCAGCCAAGCCCCCGGGACTACCTTAACCGGGGAGCTGTTTTTT. This encodes CASSQAPGTTLTGELFF.

The J gene is TRBJ1-1, the V gene TRBV27; possibly TRBD1 for D (6 bases). CDR3 length: 15 residues. V was pared by 0 bases and J by 2 bases, with 10 bases between. Looked up from germline, CDR1 is MNHEY and CDR2 is SMNVEV (reference sequence). The CDR3 nucleotides are TGTGCCAGCAGTTTATCTCAGGGGTTAAACACTGAAGCTTTCTTT. This translates into CASSLSQGLNTEAFF.

The CDR3 DNA reads TGTGCCAGCAGCTCTCTTTCACCAGACGAGCAGTACTTC. This encodes CASSSLSPDEQYF. The chain couples TRBV5-6 to TRBJ2-7, with D uncertain. Germline CDR1 SGHDT, CDR2 YYEEEE. Trimming took 3 bases from V and 5 from J, leaving 12 bases between them. This CDR3 is 13 amino acids long.

V is TRBV27 and J is TRBJ2-3; D is possibly TRBD1 or TRBD2 (5 bases each). The CDR3 has 18 residues. The germline CDR1 and CDR2 sequences are MNHEY and SMNVEV (reference sequence). V was shortened by 4 bases and J by 0 bases, with 20 bases between the two germline ends. For the CDR3, the DNA is TGTGCCAGCAGTTCAAAACCCGGGACCCCCGTTAGCACAGATACGCAGTATTTT. Translating gives CASSSKPGTPVSTDTQYF.

This clone was seen once. The chain uses TRBV30 and TRBJ2-7; weak D call: TRBD2 (5 bases). The CDR3 loop spans 15 amino acids. Germline CDR1 reads GTSNPN; CDR2 reads SVGIG (reference sequence). The V end was cut by 3 bases, the J end by 0 bases, with 15 bases between. CDR3 bases: TGTGCCTGGAGAGCCCCAAGAGCGGCCTCCTACGAGCAGTACTTC. Amino acid sequence: CAWRAPRAASYEQYF.

The J gene is TRBJ1-1, the V gene TRBV7-9, with D possibly being TRBD1 (5 bases). The germline V and J ends were trimmed by 4 bases and 2 bases, with 14 bases remaining between them. Germline V lookup: CDR1 SEHNR, CDR2 FQNEAQ (reference sequence). The CDR3 spans 15 residues. CDR3 protein: CASSSLEGKNTEAFF. Written as DNA, the CDR3 is TGTGCCAGCAGCTCCTTAGAGGGGAAAAACACTGAAGCTTTCTTT.

The chain is built from TRBV7-8 and TRBJ1-6, with D tentatively TRBD1 (6 bases). The CDR3 contains 16 residues. CDR1 and CDR2 from the germline V gene are SGHVS and FQNEAQ. Trimming removed 1 base from V and 8 bases from J, with 15 bases in between. CDR3 coding DNA: TGTGCCAGCAGCTTAGTATCCTGGGGGCAAGATTCACCCCTCCACTTT. As protein: CASSLVSWGQDSPLHF.

V gene TRBV27 combines with J gene TRBJ1-2; no reliable D call. The CDR3 has 15 amino acids. The V end lost 8 bases, the J end lost 2 bases, and 18 bases lay between the germline ends. The germline CDR1 and CDR2 sequences are MNHEY and SMNVEV (reference sequence). This CDR3 is CASRGRADPNYGYTF. The DNA for the CDR3 is TGTGCCAGCCGAGGGAGGGCAGACCCAAACTATGGCTACACCTTC.

V usage is TRBV4-3 and J usage is TRBJ2-7; D is uncertain. V lost 0 bases and J lost 4, with 7 bases in between. The CDR3 loop spans 13 amino acids. Germline V gene sequence: CDR1 LGHNA, CDR2 YSLEER. CDR3: CASSQDLGYEQYF. As DNA, the CDR3 is TGCGCCAGCAGCCAAGATCTGGGGTACGAGCAGTACTTC.

The chain couples TRBV14 to TRBJ2-1; TRBD1 is a possible D gene (5 bases). The CDR3 extends over 13 amino acids. The V gene's germline CDR1 is SGHDN and CDR2 FVKESK. V lost 1 base and J lost 7, with 8 bases in between. The CDR3 loop is CASSQAAGNEQFF. As DNA, the CDR3 is TGTGCCAGCAGCCAAGCTGCAGGGAATGAGCAGTTCTTC.

This clone has just one count. The rearrangement uses TRBV14 and TRBJ2-1; perhaps D is TRBD1 or TRBD2 (5 bases each). This CDR3 is built from 15 residues. Germline assignment: CDR1 SGHDN and CDR2 FVKESK. The ends were cut back, 0 bases at V and 8 bases at J, with 14 bases in the middle. The chain's CDR3 is CASSQDLRDHYEQFF. The CDR3 nucleotides read TGTGCCAGCAGCCAAGATCTCCGGGACCATTATGAGCAGTTCTTC.

This chain links TRBV19 with TRBJ2-7; D gene uncertain. The CDR3 runs 14 residues. The germline V gene has CDR1 LNHDA and CDR2 SQIVND (reference sequence). Trimming removed 3 bases at V and 4 bases at J, with 13 bases between. The CDR3 protein is CASSMSQEDYEQYF. CDR3 DNA sequence: TGTGCCAGTAGTATGTCGCAGGAAGATTACGAGCAGTACTTC.

The V call is TRBV11-2, the J call TRBJ2-5, with 8 nucleotides matching TRBD2. V shed 0 bases and J 5 bases; nucleotides not matched to a gene: 8. Germline lookup yields CDR1 SGHAT and CDR2 FQNNGV. The CDR3 is 16 residues long. CDR3 nucleotides: TGTGCCAGCAGCTTAGAAGCGGGAGTCAGGGATGAGACCCAGTACTTC. It translates to CASSLEAGVRDETQYF. The variable domain in full, with the rest retrieved from reference TRBV11-2 and TRBJ2-5, is EAGVAQSPRYKIIEKRQSVAFWCNPISGHATLYWYQQILGQGPKLLIQFQNNGVVDDSQLPKDRFSAERLKGVDSTLKIQPAKLEDSAVYLCASSLEAGVRDETQYFGPGTRLLVL.

The chain couples TRBV10-3 to TRBJ2-1, with a weak D call TRBD2 (5 bases). Per germline, CDR1 ENHRY and CDR2 SYGVKD. The CDR3 covers 15 residues. Trimming left V 4 bases short and J 0 bases short, with 10 bases between. CDR3 nucleotides: TGTGCCATCAGTGGGCCGGGGAGCTCCTACAATGAGCAGTTCTTC. Translated, it gives CAISGPGSSYNEQFF.

The chain combines TRBV25-1 with TRBJ1-5; no clear D. CDR3 length: 14 amino acids. Trimming shortened V by 3 bases and J by 3 bases, and 9 bases separated the two germline ends. Germline V CDR1 and CDR2: MGHDK, SYGVNS. CDR3 nucleotide sequence: TGTGCCAGCAGTGATACCCTACCCAATCAGCCCCAGCATTTT. Protein sequence: CASSDTLPNQPQHF.

V is TRBV5-8 and J is TRBJ2-1; 14 bases line up with TRBD2. Germline trimming cut 4 bases from V and 6 bases from J; bases unmatched to any gene: 0. Germline assignment: CDR1 SGHTS and CDR2 YDEGEE. The CDR3 totals 14 residues. The CDR3 coding sequence is TGTGCCAGCAGCGGACTAGCGGGGGGCAATGAGCAGTTCTTC. Residues: CASSGLAGGNEQFF.

The chain uses TRBV9 and TRBJ1-5; D is uncertain. This CDR3 has 15 residues. From germline, CDR1 is SGDLS and CDR2 YYNGEE. V gave up 0 bases and J gave up 3 bases, with 10 bases separating them. This chain's CDR3 is CASSVGSGYNQPQHF. The CDR3 nucleotides read TGTGCCAGCAGCGTAGGGTCAGGATACAATCAGCCCCAGCATTTT.

The V call is TRBV4-1, the J call TRBJ1-6; D call uncertain. V lost 1 base to trimming and J lost 0 bases, with 13 bases between them. CDR3 length: 18 amino acids. Looked up from germline, CDR1 is MGHRA and CDR2 is YSYEKL. The chain's CDR3 is CASSQVPQESSYNSPLHF. The CDR3 nucleotides are TGCGCCAGCAGCCAAGTTCCCCAGGAGAGCTCCTATAATTCACCCCTCCACTTT.

V and J are TRBV7-2 and TRBJ1-4; 7 bases agree with TRBD1. Trimming took 1 base from V and 8 from J; bases not matched to a gene: 10. Germline-derived CDR1 and CDR2 are SGHTA and FQGNSA. The CDR3 extends over 16 amino acids. Here the CDR3 reads CASSLGTGPAREKLFF. The CDR3 nucleotides are TGTGCCAGCAGCTTAGGGACAGGTCCCGCTAGGGAAAAACTGTTTTTT.

The CDR3: CASTEESAPGYTF. The DNA for the CDR3 is TGTGCCAGCACGGAGGAATCCGCTCCGGGCTACACCTTC. V gene TRBV6-5 combines with J gene TRBJ1-2; D unresolved. In germline, CDR1 is MNHEY, CDR2 SVGAGI. V lost 7 bases and J lost 8, with 17 bases in between. CDR3 length: 13 residues.

The V gene is TRBV5-1, the J gene TRBJ1-1; tentatively, D is TRBD1 (6 bases). The germline V gene has CDR1 SGHRS and CDR2 YFSETQ. The CDR3 loop spans 14 amino acids. V gave up 0 bases and J gave up 1 base, with 7 bases separating them. CDR3 in amino acids: CASSLGGGNTEAFF. In DNA form, the CDR3 reads TGCGCCAGCAGCTTGGGAGGGGGGAACACTGAAGCTTTCTTT. Combining the CDR3 with reference TRBV5-1 and TRBJ1-1 gives the whole variable domain KAGVTQTPRYLIKTRGQQVTLSCSPISGHRSVSWYQQTPGQGLQFLFEYFSETQRNKGNFPGRFSGRQFSNSRSEMNVSTLELGDSALYLCASSLGGGNTEAFFGQGTRLTVV.

This chain links TRBV7-8 with TRBJ2-5; 10 bases line up with TRBD2. Per the germline V gene, CDR1 is SGHVS and CDR2 is FQNEAQ. V shed 5 bases, J shed 5 bases, and the junction held 8 bases outside the gene matches. The CDR3 length is 15 residues. CDR3 in DNA: TGTGCCAGCAGCCCCCAGCGGGGGGGCCGGGAGACCCAGTACTTC. It is translated as CASSPQRGGRETQYF.

Turning to this clone: Other DNA sequences within the sample encode an identical CDR3. In nucleotides, the CDR3 is TGTGCCAGTAGTATTGGCCTAAGTACTGAAGCTTTCTTT. Translating gives CASSIGLSTEAFF. V is TRBV19 and J is TRBJ1-1; no clear D gene. With 3 bases removed from V and 5 bases from J, the gap between germline ends came to 10 bases. This CDR3 contains 13 residues. CDR1 and CDR2 (germline): LNHDA, SQIVND (reference sequence).

The gene calls are TRBV6-5 and TRBJ1-1; D unclear. Germline-derived CDR1 and CDR2 are MNHEY and SVGAGI. V lost 5 bases to trimming and J lost 8 bases, with 15 bases between them. The CDR3 runs to 13 residues. The chain's CDR3 is CASSQTGPQEAFF. CDR3 sequence (DNA): TGTGCCAGCAGTCAGACCGGCCCTCAGGAAGCTTTCTTT.

The chain joins TRBV7-2 to TRBJ2-2; no firm D call. The germline V gene encodes CDR1 SGHTA and CDR2 FQGNSA. Trimming took 0 bases from V and 5 from J, leaving 4 bases between them. The CDR3 has 13 residues. The CDR3 DNA reads as TGTGCCAGCAGCTTAGCCCATACCGGGGAGCTGTTTTTT. Its translation: CASSLAHTGELFF.

Here the CDR3 DNA reads TGTGCCAGTAGTATAAATACAGGGGATGGGACCCAGTACTTC. Residues: CASSINTGDGTQYF. J is TRBJ2-5 and V is TRBV19, with 7 bases matching TRBD1. From germline, CDR1 is LNHDA and CDR2 SQIVND (reference sequence). The J segment lost 7 bases and the V segment lost 2 bases, leaving 7 bases of the junction unmatched. The CDR3 runs 14 residues.

This rearrangement joins TRBV4-3 to TRBJ2-5; 7 bases are shared with TRBD2. Germline CDR1 is LGHNA and CDR2 is YSLEER. V shed 2 bases, J shed 2 bases, and the junction held 5 bases outside the gene matches. There are 15 residues in the CDR3. CDR3 protein: CASSQYFGGQETQYF. In DNA form, the CDR3 reads TGCGCCAGCAGCCAATATTTCGGGGGGCAAGAGACCCAGTACTTC.

The chain recombines TRBV29-1 with TRBJ2-7, with unresolved D. Trimming stripped 1 base from V and 0 bases from J, with 4 bases between. The CDR3 consists of 12 residues. CDR1 and CDR2 from the germline V gene are SQVTM and ANQGSEA. The CDR3 region is CSVEGRSYEQYF. In DNA, the CDR3 is TGCAGCGTTGAAGGGCGCTCCTACGAGCAGTACTTC.

This clone was observed a single time. The chain has TRBV28 and TRBJ2-7; TRBD1 agrees at 9 bases. The CDR3 has 17 amino acids. With V trimmed by 3 bases and J by 0 bases, 9 bases remained unmatched. The V gene's germline CDR1 is MDHEN and CDR2 SYDVKM. DNA of the CDR3: TGTGCCAGCAGTTTCCGGGGTGCACAGGGGGCCTCCTACGAGCAGTACTTC. As protein: CASSFRGAQGASYEQYF.

The V and J genes are TRBV27 and TRBJ2-1; D uncertain. Trimming shortened V by 9 bases and J by 0 bases, and 12 bases separated the two germline ends. Germline values: CDR1 MNHEY, CDR2 SMNVEV (reference sequence). The CDR3 sequence is 14 residues long. DNA for the CDR3: TGTGCCAGTTACACAGCCAGCTCCTACAATGAGCAGTTCTTC. Translated, it gives CASYTASSYNEQFF.